This T cell receptor (beta chain) appears in the sequencing data of a study of blood T cell repertoires in COVID-19. Across the study: Samples of COVID-19 (acute and convalescent) were obtained from the United States, Italy and Spain. Sample material is recorded as cDNA or gDNA derived from T cells, B-cell-depleted T cells, or PBMCs.

The authors' processing: How many nucleated cells were present was estimated from reference gene primer amplification. Produced via immunoSEQ multiplex PCR; TCRdb's table is partial and in-frame only. V, J and clone size were drawn from that table, and D and trimming were deduced from the DNA. The table lists about 300,000 clones, about 88% of them singletons. The material sequenced was peripheral blood. The clonotype comes from a man between 70 and 80 years old with acute or convalescent COVID-19.

In DNA, the CDR3 is TGTGCCAGCAGTTACCTTAGCAGCGGCTCTGGAAACACCATATATTTT. Translation gives CASSYLSSGSGNTIYF. This chain uses TRBV6-2 or TRBV6-3 with TRBJ1-3; D ambiguous. CDR1 is MNHEY, CDR2 SVGEGT, per germline. This CDR3 region has 16 residues. Trimming stripped 2 bases from V and 0 bases from J, with 11 bases between.